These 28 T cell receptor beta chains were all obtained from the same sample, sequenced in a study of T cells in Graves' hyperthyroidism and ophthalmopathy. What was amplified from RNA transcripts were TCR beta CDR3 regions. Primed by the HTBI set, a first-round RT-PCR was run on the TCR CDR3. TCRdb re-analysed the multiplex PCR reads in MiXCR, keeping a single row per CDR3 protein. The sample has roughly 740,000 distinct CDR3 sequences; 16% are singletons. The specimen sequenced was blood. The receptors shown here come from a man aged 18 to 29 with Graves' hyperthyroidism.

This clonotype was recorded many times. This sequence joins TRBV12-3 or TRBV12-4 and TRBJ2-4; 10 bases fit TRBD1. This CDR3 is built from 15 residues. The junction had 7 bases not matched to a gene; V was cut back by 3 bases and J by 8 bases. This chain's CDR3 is CASSLETGGRDIQYF. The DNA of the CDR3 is TGTGCCAGCAGTTTGGAGACAGGGGGCCGGGACATTCAGTACTTC.

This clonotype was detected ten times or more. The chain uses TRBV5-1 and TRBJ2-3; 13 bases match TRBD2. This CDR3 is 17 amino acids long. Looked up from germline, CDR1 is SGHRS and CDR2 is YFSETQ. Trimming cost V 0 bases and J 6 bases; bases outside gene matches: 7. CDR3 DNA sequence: TGCGCCAGCAGCTTGGGGACTAGCGGGAGTAGTACGGATACGCAGTATTTT. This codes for CASSLGTSGSSTDTQYF.

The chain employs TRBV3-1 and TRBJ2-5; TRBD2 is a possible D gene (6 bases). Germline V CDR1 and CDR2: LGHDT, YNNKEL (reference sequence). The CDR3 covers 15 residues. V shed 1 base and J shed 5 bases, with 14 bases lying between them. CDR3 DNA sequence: TGTGCCAGCAGCCAAGTGGAGGGATCTATGGAGACCCAGTACTTC. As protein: CASSQVEGSMETQYF.

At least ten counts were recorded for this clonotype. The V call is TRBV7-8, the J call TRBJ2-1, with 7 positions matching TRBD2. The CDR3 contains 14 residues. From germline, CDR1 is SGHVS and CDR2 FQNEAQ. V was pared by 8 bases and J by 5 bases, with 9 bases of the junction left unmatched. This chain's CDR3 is CASLERDSNNEQFF. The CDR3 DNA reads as TGTGCCAGCCTCGAGCGGGATTCAAACAATGAGCAGTTCTTC.

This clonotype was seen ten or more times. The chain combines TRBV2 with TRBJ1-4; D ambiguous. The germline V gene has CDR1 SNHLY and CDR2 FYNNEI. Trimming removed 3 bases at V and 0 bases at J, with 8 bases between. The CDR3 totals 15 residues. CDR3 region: CASSDALATNEKLFF. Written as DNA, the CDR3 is TGTGCCAGCAGTGATGCGCTGGCAACTAATGAAAAACTGTTTTTT.

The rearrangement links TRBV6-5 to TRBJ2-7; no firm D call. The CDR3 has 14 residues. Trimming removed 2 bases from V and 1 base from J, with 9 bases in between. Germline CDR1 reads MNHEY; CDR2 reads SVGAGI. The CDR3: CASSYDDTSYEQYF. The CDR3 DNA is TGTGCCAGCAGTTACGATGACACTTCCTACGAGCAGTACTTC.

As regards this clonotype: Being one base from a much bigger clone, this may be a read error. The CDR3 protein is CASSPPTNRLTDTQYF. For the CDR3, the DNA is TGTGCCAGCAGCCCCCCCACGAACAGACTCACAGATACGCAGTATTTT. The rearrangement joins TRBV11-1 to TRBJ2-3; D not certain. The CDR3 runs 16 residues. V lost 5 bases and J lost 2, with 17 bases in between. Germline CDR1 reads SGHAT; CDR2 reads FQDESV (reference sequence). The full variable domain, with the rest looked up from reference TRBV11-1 and TRBJ2-3, is EAEVAQSPRYKITEKSQAVAFWCDPISGHATLYWYRQILGQGPELLVQFQDESVVDDSQLPKDRFSAERLKGVDSTLKIQPAELGDSAMYLCASSPPTNRLTDTQYFGPGTRLTVL.

The CDR3 coding sequence is TGTGCCAGCAGCTTAGAAAGGGGGAACACTGAAGCTTTCTTT. Translated, it gives CASSLERGNTEAFF. The chain links TRBV7-9 to TRBJ1-1, with D possibly TRBD1 on 5 matching bases. The CDR3 spans 14 residues. From germline, CDR1 is SEHNR and CDR2 FQNEAQ (reference sequence). Trimming left V 1 base short and J 1 base short, with 7 bases between.

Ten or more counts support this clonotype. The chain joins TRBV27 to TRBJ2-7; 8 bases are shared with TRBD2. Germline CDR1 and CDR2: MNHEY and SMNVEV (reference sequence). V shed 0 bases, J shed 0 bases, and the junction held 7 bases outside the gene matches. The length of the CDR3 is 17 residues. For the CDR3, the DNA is TGTGCCAGCAGTTTATCTTATAGCGGGGTTGACTCCTACGAGCAGTACTTC. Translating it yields CASSLSYSGVDSYEQYF.

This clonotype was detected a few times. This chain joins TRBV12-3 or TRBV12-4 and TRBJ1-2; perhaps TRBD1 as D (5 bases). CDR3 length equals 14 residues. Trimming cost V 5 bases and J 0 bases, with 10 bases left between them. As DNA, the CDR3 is TGTGCCAGCAGTACAGGCGAGACTAACTATGGCTACACCTTC. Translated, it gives CASSTGETNYGYTF.

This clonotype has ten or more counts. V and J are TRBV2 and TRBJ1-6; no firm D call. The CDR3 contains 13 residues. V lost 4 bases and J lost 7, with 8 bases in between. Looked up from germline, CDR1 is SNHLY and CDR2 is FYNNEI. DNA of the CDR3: TGTGCCAGCAGTGTTTCGTCCAATTCACCCCTCCACTTT. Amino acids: CASSVSSNSPLHF.

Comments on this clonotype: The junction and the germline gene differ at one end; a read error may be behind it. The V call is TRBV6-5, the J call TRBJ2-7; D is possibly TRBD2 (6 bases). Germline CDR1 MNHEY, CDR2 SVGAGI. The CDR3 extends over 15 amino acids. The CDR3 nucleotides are TGTGCCAGCAGTTACTCAACGGGACTTTCCTGCGAGCAGTACTTC. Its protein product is CASSYSTGLSCEQYF.

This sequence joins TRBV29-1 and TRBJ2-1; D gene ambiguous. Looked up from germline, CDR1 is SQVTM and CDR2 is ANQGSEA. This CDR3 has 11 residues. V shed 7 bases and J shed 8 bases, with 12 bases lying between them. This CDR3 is CSGVVPDEQFF. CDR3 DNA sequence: TGCAGCGGGGTCGTTCCGGATGAGCAGTTCTTC.

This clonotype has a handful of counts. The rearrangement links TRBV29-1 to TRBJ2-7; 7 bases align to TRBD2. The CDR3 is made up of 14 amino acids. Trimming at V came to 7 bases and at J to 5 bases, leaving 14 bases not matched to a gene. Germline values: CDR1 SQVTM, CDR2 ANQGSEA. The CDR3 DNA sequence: TGCAGCGCCGTCTCGGAGGGAGGGAAGAACGAGCAGTACTTC. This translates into CSAVSEGGKNEQYF.

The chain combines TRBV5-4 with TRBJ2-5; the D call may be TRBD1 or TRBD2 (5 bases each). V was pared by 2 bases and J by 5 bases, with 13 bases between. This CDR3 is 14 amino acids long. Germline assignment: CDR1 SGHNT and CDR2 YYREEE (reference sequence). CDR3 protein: CASSLRGDEETQYF. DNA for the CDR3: TGTGCCAGCAGCTTAAGAGGGGACGAGGAGACCCAGTACTTC.

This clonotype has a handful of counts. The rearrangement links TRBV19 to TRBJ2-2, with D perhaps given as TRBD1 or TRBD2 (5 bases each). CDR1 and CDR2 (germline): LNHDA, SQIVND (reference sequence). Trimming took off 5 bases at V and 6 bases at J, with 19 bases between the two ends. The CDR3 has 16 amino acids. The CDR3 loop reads CASSPTGTTKPGELFF. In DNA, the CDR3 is TGTGCCAGTAGTCCTACCGGGACGACTAAACCCGGGGAGCTGTTTTTT.

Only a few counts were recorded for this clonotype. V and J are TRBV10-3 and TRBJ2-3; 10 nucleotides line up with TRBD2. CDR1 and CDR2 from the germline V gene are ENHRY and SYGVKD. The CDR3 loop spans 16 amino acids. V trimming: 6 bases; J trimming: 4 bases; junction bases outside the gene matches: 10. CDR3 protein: CAIRESGRATADTQYF. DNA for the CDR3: TGTGCCATCAGAGAAAGCGGGAGGGCCACGGCAGATACGCAGTATTTT.

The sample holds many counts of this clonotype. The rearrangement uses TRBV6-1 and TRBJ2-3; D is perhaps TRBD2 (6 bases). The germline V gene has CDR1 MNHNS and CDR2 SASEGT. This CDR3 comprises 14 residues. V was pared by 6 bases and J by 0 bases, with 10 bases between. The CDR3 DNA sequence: TGTGCCAGCAGCAGGGACTTAAGCACAGATACGCAGTATTTT. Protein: CASSRDLSTDTQYF.

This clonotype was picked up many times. In DNA form, the CDR3 reads TGTGCCTGGAGTCCAGGCAGTCTAGCTGGCTACACCTTC. Its protein is CAWSPGSLAGYTF. The chain uses TRBV30 and TRBJ1-2; D call uncertain. Germline CDR1 is GTSNPN and CDR2 is SVGIG (reference sequence). CDR3 length: 13 residues. Trimming removed 2 bases at V and 7 bases at J, with 14 bases between.

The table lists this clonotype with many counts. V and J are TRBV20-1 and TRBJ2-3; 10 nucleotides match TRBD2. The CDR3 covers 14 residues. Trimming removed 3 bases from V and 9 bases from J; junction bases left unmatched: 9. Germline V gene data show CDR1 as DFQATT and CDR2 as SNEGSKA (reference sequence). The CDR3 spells CSARADLAGETQYF. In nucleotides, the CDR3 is TGCAGTGCTAGGGCGGACCTAGCGGGAGAAACGCAGTATTTT.

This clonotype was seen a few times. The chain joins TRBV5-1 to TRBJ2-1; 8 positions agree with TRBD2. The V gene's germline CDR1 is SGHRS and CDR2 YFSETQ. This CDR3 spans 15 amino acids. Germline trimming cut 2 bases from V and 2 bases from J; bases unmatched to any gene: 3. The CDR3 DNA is TGCGCCAGCAGCTTAGGACTAGCCCCCTACAATGAGCAGTTCTTC. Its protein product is CASSLGLAPYNEQFF.

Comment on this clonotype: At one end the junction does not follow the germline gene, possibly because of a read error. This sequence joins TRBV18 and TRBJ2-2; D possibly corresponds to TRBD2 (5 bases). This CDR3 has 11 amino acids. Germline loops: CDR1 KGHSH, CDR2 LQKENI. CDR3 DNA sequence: TGTGCCAGTTTCCGCACCGGGGAGCCGTTTTTT. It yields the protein CASFRTGEPFF.

The CDR3 here is CASSPRPGAYNEQFF. In nucleotides, the CDR3 is TGTGCCAGCAGCCCCAGGCCGGGAGCATACAATGAGCAGTTCTTC. This chain uses TRBV7-3 with TRBJ2-1, with D possibly being TRBD2 (6 bases). The CDR3 contains 15 residues. Trimming removed 5 bases from V and 4 bases from J, with 15 bases in between. Germline V CDR1 and CDR2: SGHTA, FQGTGA.

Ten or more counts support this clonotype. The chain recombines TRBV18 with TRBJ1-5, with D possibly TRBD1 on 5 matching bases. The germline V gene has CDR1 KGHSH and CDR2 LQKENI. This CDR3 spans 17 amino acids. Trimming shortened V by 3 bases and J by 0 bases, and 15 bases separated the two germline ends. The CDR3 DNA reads TGTGCCAGCTCACCCAGGGTGCTCTTAACTAGCAATCAGCCCCAGCATTTT. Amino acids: CASSPRVLLTSNQPQHF. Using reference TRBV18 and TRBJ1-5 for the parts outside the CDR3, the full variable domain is NAGVMQNPRHLVRRRGQEARLRCSPMKGHSHVYWYRQLPEEGLKFMVYLQKENIIDESGMPKERFSAEFPKEGPSILRIQQVVRGDSAAYFCASSPRVLLTSNQPQHFGDGTRLSIL.

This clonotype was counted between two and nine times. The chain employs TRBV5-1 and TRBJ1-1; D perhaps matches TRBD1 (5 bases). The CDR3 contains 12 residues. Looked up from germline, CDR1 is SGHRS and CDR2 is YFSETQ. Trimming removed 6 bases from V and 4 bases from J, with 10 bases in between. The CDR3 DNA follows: TGCGCCAGCAACCCTGGGGGCACTGAAGCTTTCTTT. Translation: CASNPGGTEAFF.

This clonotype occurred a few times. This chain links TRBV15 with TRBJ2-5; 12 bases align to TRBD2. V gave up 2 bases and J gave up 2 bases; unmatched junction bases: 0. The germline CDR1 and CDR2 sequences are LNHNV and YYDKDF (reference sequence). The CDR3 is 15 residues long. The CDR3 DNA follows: TGTGCCACCAGCAGACTAGCGGGAGGGCAAGAGACCCAGTACTTC. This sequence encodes CATSRLAGGQETQYF.

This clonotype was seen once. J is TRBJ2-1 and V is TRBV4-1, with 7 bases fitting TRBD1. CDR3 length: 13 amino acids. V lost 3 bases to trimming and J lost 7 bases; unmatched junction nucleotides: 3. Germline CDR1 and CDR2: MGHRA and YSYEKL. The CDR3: CASSQRQGNEQFF. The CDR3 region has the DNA TGCGCCAGCAGCCAGAGACAGGGAAATGAGCAGTTCTTC.

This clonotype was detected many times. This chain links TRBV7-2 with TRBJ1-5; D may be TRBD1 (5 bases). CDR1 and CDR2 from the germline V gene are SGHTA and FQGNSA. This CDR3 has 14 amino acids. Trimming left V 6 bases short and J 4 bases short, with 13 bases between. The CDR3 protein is CASSFAGFNQPQHF. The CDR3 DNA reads TGTGCCAGCAGTTTCGCAGGGTTTAATCAGCCCCAGCATTTT.